These 2 T cell receptor beta chains share one sample of origin, sequenced in a study of OX40 agonist ivuxolimab in advanced cancers. Only in-frame clones appear in the TCRdb table, and some are missing; sequencing was by immunoSEQ multiplex PCR. The sample has 75,000 to 100,000 clones, just over 85% seen once. This sample comprised CD4+ or CD8+ T cells sorted from blood, obtained in a trial of the OX40 agonist ivuxolimab. Source of these receptors: an adult with an advanced solid tumor such as melanoma, head and neck, liver or kidney cancer.

A few counts support this clone. The rearrangement links TRBV7-6 to TRBJ1-5; no clear D. Germline CDR1 is SGHVS and CDR2 is FNYEAQ. V was shortened by 3 bases and J by 4 bases, with 7 bases between the two germline ends. The CDR3 contains 13 residues. The chain's CDR3 is CASSFAENQPQHF. As DNA, the CDR3 is TGTGCCAGCAGCTTCGCCGAAAATCAGCCCCAGCATTTT.

This rearrangement joins TRBV7-9 to TRBJ2-7, with TRBD2 matching over 8 bases. The CDR3 runs 14 residues. CDR1 is SEHNR and CDR2 is FQNEAQ in the germline V gene (reference sequence). V lost 5 bases and J lost 4; bases outside the gene matches: 7. In DNA, the CDR3 is TGTGCCAGCAGCGGAACGGGACTAGGGTACGAGCAGTACTTC. Protein: CASSGTGLGYEQYF. The variable domain in full, completed from reference TRBV7-9 and TRBJ2-7, reads DTGVSQNPRHKITKRGQNVTFRCDPISEHNRLYWYRQTLGQGPEFLTYFQNEAQLEKSRLLSDRFSAERPKGSFSTLEIQRTEQGDSAMYLCASSGTGLGYEQYFGPGTRLTVT.